In its sample, the clone carrying this T cell receptor beta chain was seen many times. Its antigen is as yet unknown. The data were obtained in a study of T cells in Graves' hyperthyroidism and ophthalmopathy. Across the whole study: Peripheral blood draws took place at initial diagnosis, ahead of any treatment. Study-wide findings and caveats: Expanded thyroid clonotypes (above 0.001) were mostly also found in blood.

This CDR3 has 14 amino acids. In germline, CDR1 is ENHRY, CDR2 SYGVKD. V dropped 10 bases and J dropped 0 bases, with 14 bases sitting between them. Exclusion followed for patients with uncontrolled infection, other autoimmune disease, pregnancy or lactation. Amplified TCR beta CDR3 regions derived from RNA transcripts. Primed by the HTBI set, a first-round RT-PCR was run on the TCR CDR3. TCRdb recomputed calls from the multiplex PCR reads with MiXCR, one row per CDR3 protein. The sample shows fewer than 900,000 distinct CDR3 sequences, around 19% of them seen only once. The specimen sequenced was blood. This receptor was taken from a woman aged 50 to 60 with Graves' hyperthyroidism that later progressed to Graves' ophthalmopathy. V and J are TRBV10-3 and TRBJ2-3; the D gene is possibly TRBD1 (6 bases). The CDR3, as DNA: TGTGCCACCCTGGACAGTTCAAGCACAGATACGCAGTATTTT. Amino acids: CATLDSSSTDTQYF.